The next 6 T cell receptor beta chains were all read from a single sample in a study of vaccination and CD4 T cells after COVID-19. Regarding treatment: approximately 10-day PBMC culture with coronavirus spike peptide pools or control peptides (ViraFEST assay). The Oncomine TCR Beta short-read assay was what sequenced the DNA obtained from cultured CD4+ T cells. TCRdb reprocessed the PCR reads with MiXCR, giving one entry per CDR3 protein. The repertoire holds about 12,000 distinct CDR3 sequences, with roughly 74% as singletons. No antigen has been identified for these receptors. Input material: CD4+ T cells from blood, cultured in vitro. The receptors shown here come from a human donor who had recovered from COVID-19.

The V call is TRBV6-5, the J call TRBJ2-7, with 8 positions matching TRBD2. CDR1 and CDR2 (germline): MNHEY, SVGAGI. Unmatched junction bases numbered 3, after V lost 2 bases and J lost 0 bases. The CDR3 sequence is 15 residues long. The CDR3 DNA reads TGTGCCAGCAGTTACAGCGGGGGAAGCTCCTACGAGCAGTACTTC. As protein: CASSYSGGSSYEQYF.

Notes on this clonotype: An end of the junction differs from the germline gene, which may be a read error. The chain recombines TRBV19 with TRBJ2-3, with 9 bases lining up with TRBD1. Per germline, CDR1 LNHDA and CDR2 SQIVND (reference sequence). There are 15 residues in the CDR3. In DNA form, the CDR3 reads TGTGCCAGTAGTCGTCCCGGGACAGGGTTGGATATGCAGTATTTT. Its protein product is CASSRPGTGLDMQYF.

The chain combines TRBV6-1 with TRBJ2-6; either TRBD1 or TRBD2 may supply D (5 bases each). Trimming stripped 8 bases from V and 0 bases from J, with 23 bases between. Germline CDR1 is MNHNS and CDR2 is SASEGT. The CDR3 has 19 amino acids. CDR3 sequence (DNA): TGTGCCAGCGACCCTCCCCTAAGGGGAGCCGGCTCTGGGGCCAACGTCCTGACTTTC. The encoded protein is CASDPPLRGAGSGANVLTF.

The chain recombines TRBV24-1 with TRBJ2-1, with 7 bases aligning to TRBD2. Germline CDR1 KGHDR, CDR2 SFDVKD. This CDR3 has 17 residues. V shed 3 bases, J shed 0 bases, and the junction held 7 bases outside the gene matches. The chain's CDR3 is CATSDSSGQASYNEQFF. The DNA for the CDR3 is TGTGCCACCAGTGATAGTAGCGGGCAAGCCTCCTACAATGAGCAGTTCTTC.

The CDR3 spells CASSLGLAGKQETQYF. The CDR3, as DNA: TGTGCCAGCAGCTTAGGACTAGCGGGAAAACAAGAGACCCAGTACTTC. V usage is TRBV7-2 and J usage is TRBJ2-5, with 11 bases that match TRBD2. The CDR3 length is 16 residues. Germline loops: CDR1 SGHTA, CDR2 FQGNSA. Trimming took 1 base from V and 2 from J; bases not matched to a gene: 3.

V gene TRBV15 combines with J gene TRBJ2-7; D is unclear. The CDR3 runs to 11 residues. Trimming took 3 bases from V and 1 from J, leaving 1 base between them. Germline loops: CDR1 LNHNV, CDR2 YYDKDF (reference sequence). In DNA form, the CDR3 reads TGTGCCACCAGCAGTTCCTACGAGCAGTACTTC. Translation: CATSSSYEQYF.